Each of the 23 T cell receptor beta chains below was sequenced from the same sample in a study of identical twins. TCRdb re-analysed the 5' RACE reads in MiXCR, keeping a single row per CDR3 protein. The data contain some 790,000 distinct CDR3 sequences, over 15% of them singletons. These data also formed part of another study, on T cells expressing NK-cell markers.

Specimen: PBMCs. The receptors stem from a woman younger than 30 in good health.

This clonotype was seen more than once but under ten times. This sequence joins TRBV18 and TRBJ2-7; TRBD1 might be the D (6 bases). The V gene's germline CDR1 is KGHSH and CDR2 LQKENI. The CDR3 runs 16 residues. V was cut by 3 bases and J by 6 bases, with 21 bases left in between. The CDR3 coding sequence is TGTGCCAGCTCACCCCTTTTGAACAGGGTTGGGGCCGAGCAGTACTTC. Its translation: CASSPLLNRVGAEQYF.

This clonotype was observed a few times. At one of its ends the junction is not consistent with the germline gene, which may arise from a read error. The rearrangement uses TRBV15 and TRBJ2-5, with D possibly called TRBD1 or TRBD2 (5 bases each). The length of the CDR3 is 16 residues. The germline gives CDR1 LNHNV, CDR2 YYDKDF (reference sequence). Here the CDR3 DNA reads TGTGCCACCAGCGGAGAGGATGTTCTGGGGGTCGAGACCCAGTACTTC. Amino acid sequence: CATSGEDVLGVETQYF.

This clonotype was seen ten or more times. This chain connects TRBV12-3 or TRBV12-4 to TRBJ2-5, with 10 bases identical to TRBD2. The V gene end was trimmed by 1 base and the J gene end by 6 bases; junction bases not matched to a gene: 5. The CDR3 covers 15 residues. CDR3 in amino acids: CASSLGGSGRKTQYF. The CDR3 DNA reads TGTGCCAGCAGTTTAGGGGGTAGCGGGAGGAAGACCCAGTACTTC.

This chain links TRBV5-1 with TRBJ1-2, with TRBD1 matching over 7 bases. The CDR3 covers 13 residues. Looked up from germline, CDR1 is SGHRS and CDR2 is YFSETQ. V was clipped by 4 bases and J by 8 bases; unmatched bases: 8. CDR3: CASSLPGGQGYTF. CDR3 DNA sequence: TGCGCCAGCAGCCTGCCAGGGGGGCAAGGCTACACCTTC.

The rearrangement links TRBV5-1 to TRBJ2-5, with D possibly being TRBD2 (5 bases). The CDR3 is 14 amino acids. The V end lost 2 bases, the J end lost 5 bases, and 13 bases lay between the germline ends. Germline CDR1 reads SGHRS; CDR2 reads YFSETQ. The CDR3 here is CASSFTGISETQYF. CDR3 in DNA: TGCGCCAGCAGCTTCACCGGGATATCGGAGACCCAGTACTTC.

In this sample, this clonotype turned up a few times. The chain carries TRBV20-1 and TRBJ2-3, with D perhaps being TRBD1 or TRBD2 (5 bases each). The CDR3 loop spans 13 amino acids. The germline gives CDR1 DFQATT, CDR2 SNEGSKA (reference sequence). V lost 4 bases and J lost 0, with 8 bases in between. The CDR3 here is CSATGPSTDTQYF. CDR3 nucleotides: TGCAGTGCTACGGGACCAAGCACAGATACGCAGTATTTT.

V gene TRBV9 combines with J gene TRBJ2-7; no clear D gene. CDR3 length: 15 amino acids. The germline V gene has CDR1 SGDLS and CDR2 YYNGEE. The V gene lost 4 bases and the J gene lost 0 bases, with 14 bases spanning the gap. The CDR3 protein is CASSPYRNGSYEQYF. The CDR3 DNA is TGTGCCAGCAGCCCATATAGGAACGGCTCCTACGAGCAGTACTTC.

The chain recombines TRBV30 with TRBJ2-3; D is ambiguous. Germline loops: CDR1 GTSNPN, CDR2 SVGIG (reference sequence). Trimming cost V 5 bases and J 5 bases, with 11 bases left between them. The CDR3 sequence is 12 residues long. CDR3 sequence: CAWGVGGDTQYF. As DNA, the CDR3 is TGTGCCTGGGGGGTTGGCGGAGATACGCAGTATTTT.

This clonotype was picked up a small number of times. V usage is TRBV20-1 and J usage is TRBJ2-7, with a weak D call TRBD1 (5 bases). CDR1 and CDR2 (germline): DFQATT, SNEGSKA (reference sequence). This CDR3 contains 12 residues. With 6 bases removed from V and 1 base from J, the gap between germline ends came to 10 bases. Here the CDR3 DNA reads TGCAGTGCCAAGACAGCTTCCTACGAGCAGTACTTC. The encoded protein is CSAKTASYEQYF.

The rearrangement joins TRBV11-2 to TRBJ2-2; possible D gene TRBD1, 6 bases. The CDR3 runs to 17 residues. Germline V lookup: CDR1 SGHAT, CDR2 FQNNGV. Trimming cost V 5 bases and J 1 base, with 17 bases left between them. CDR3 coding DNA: TGTGCCAGCAGCCCTCCCGGACAGCTTTGGAACACCGGGGAGCTGTTTTTT. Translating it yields CASSPPGQLWNTGELFF.

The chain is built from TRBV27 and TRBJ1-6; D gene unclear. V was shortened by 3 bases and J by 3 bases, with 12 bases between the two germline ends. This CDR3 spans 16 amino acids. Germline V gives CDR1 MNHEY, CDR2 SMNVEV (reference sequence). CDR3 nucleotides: TGTGCCAGCAGTTTGGAAGGCCCTTTCTATAATTCACCCCTCCACTTT. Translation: CASSLEGPFYNSPLHF.

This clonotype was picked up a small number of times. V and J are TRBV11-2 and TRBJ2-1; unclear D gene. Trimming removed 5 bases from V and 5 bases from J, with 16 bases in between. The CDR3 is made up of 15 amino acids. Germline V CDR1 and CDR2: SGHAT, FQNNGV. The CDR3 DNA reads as TGTGCCAGCAGCGCCGGAGTGGGCACCCACAATGAGCAGTTCTTC. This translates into CASSAGVGTHNEQFF.

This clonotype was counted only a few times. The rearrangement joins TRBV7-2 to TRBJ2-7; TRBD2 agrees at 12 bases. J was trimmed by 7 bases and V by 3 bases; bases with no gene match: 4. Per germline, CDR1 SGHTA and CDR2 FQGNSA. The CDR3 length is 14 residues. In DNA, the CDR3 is TGTGCCAGCAGCTTCACTAGCGGGAGGCTGGAGCAGTACTTC. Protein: CASSFTSGRLEQYF.

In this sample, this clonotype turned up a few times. CDR3 in amino acids: CASSRGASGSSYEQYF. The CDR3 nucleotides are TGTGCCAGCAGCAGAGGGGCTAGCGGGAGCTCCTACGAGCAGTACTTC. This chain joins TRBV27 and TRBJ2-7; 10 nucleotides agree with TRBD2. Per the germline V gene, CDR1 is MNHEY and CDR2 is SMNVEV (reference sequence). V lost 6 bases to trimming and J lost 0 bases; unmatched junction nucleotides: 8. The CDR3 extends over 16 amino acids.

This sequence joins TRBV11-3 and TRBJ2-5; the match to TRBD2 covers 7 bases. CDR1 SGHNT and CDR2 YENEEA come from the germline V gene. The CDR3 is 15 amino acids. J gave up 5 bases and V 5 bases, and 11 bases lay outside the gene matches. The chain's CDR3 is CASSPRTSGPETQYF. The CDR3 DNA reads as TGTGCCAGCAGCCCACGGACTAGTGGTCCGGAGACCCAGTACTTC.

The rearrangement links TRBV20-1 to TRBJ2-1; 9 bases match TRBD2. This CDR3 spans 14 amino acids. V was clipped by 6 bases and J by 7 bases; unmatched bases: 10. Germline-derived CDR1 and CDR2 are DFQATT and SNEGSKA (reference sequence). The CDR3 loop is CSAPTSGILNEQFF. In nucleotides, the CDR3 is TGCAGTGCCCCGACTAGCGGAATCCTGAATGAGCAGTTCTTC.

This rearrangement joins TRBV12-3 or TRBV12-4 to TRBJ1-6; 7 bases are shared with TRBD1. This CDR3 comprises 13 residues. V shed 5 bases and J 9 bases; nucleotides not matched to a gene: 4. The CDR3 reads CASSRQGSSPLHF. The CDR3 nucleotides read TGTGCCAGCAGTCGACAGGGCAGTTCACCCCTCCACTTT.

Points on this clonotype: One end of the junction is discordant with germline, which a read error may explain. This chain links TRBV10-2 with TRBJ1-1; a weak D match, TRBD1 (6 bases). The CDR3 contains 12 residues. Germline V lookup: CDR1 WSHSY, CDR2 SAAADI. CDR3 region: CASSKGDTEALF. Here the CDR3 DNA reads TGCGCCAGCAGCAAGGGGGACACTGAAGCTCTCTTT.

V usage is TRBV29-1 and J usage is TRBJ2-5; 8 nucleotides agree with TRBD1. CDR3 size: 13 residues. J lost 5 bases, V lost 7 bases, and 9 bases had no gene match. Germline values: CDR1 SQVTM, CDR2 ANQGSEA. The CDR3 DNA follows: TGCAGCGGTGTTGGCAGGGGGCCGGAGACCCAGTACTTC. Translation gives CSGVGRGPETQYF.

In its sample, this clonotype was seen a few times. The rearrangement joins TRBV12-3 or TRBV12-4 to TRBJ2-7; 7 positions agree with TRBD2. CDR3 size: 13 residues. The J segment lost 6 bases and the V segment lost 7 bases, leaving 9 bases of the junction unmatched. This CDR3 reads CASTPSGVGEQYF. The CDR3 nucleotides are TGTGCCAGCACCCCCAGCGGGGTTGGCGAGCAGTACTTC.

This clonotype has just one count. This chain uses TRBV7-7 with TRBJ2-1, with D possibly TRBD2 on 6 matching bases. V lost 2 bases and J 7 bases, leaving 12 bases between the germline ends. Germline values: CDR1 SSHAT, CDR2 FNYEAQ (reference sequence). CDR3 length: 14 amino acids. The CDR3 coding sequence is TGTGCCAGCAGCTTATTGGGACTTTATAATGAGCAGTTCTTC. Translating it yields CASSLLGLYNEQFF.

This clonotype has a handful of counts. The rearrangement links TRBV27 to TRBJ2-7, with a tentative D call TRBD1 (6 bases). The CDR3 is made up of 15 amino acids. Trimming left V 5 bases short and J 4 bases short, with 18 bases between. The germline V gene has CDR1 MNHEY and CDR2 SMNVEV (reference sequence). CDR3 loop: CASSPDRDTQYEQYF. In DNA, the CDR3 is TGTGCCAGCAGTCCGGACCGGGACACACAATACGAGCAGTACTTC.

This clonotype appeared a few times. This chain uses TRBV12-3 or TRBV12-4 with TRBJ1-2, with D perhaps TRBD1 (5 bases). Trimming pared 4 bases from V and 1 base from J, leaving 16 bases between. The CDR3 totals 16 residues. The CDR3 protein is CASSSGTGLHNYGYTF. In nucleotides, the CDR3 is TGTGCCAGCAGTTCCGGGACGGGTTTACATAACTATGGCTACACCTTC.